Sequencing of this T cell receptor (beta chain) was carried out in a study of blood T cell repertoires in COVID-19. Study details: The samples span acute and convalescent COVID-19 from the United States, Italy and Spain. PBMCs, B-cell-depleted T cells, or T cells were the source of the cDNA or gDNA that made up the material.

Relative to its sample, this clone is medium-sized (0.01 to 0.1%). Per the original data handling: The assay estimated nucleated cells by amplifying reference gene primers. Repertoires were generated with immunoSEQ multiplex PCR, while TCRdb's copy carries only in-frame clones and drops some. The DNA was the basis for D and trimming; V, J and clone size are from that table. Found here are tens of thousands of clones, about 68% of them singletons; the top ten hold about 40%. The CDR3 loop spans 14 amino acids. Germline V gene sequence: CDR1 SGHRS, CDR2 YFSETQ. V was cut by 4 bases and J by 4 bases, with 14 bases left in between.

The sample consisted of peripheral blood. The source of this sequence is a woman in her sixties or seventies with acute or convalescent COVID-19. The rearrangement joins TRBV5-1 to TRBJ1-1; D is possibly TRBD1 (5 bases). As DNA, the CDR3 is TGCGCCAGCAGCCCTAACGTGGGGGGCACTGAAGCTTTCTTT. This encodes CASSPNVGGTEAFF.